Listed below are T cell receptor beta chains from one sample, sequenced in a study of Tregs in tolerant kidney transplant recipients. Here immunoSEQ multiplex PCR was the method, and the copy in TCRdb shows in-frame clones only, minus some. Of roughly 250,000 clones in the sample, 65% to 85% are singletons; the top ten hold 0.5% to 0.65%. Sequenced input: CD4+ T cells from blood. These receptors came from a human donor in good health. CDR3s leave out the opening cysteine and the closing phenylalanine or tryptophan.

v_gene	j_gene	CDR3aa
TRBV5-8	TRBJ1-2	ASSLRTGWNYGYT
TRBV7-6	TRBJ1-2	ASSLGQGGGYT
TRBV5-1	TRBJ1-1	ASSLETQGLVTF
TRBV19	TRBJ1-1	ASSRGDTGMNTEAF
TRBV9	TRBJ1-5	ASSVRVWQPQH
TRBV25-1	TRBJ1-3	ASSAGSFGTIY
TRBV19	TRBJ2-7	ASSTRTGGLNEQY
TRBV30	TRBJ2-3	AWGTGLAETRRDTQY
TRBV9	TRBJ2-7	ASSASGQSSYEQY
TRBV4-1	TRBJ1-2	ASSQTSSVQSYGYT
TRBV11-2	TRBJ1-5	ASSLGPGQWPQH
TRBV4-1	TRBJ1-1	ASSQNSLDRRPF
TRBV30	TRBJ1-2	AWSTRDRTTRGYT
TRBV18	TRBJ1-2	ASSPSGNYGYT
TRBV5-1	TRBJ2-1	ASSGGLGVSYNEQF
TRBV5-1	TRBJ2-1	ASSVWDIMGEQF
TRBV19	TRBJ1-2	ASSIYDYGYT
TRBV29-1	TRBJ2-7	SAHTRGPPGEQY
TRBV6-5	TRBJ1-2	ASTDRYGYT
TRBV2	TRBJ2-3	ASRGTGAKGDTQY